This T cell receptor (beta chain) is from a study of identical twins. Note on this clonotype: Antigen unknown.

Germline CDR1 is MNHNS and CDR2 is SASEGT. V dropped 0 bases and J dropped 3; count of bases not matched to a gene: 2. The CDR3 is 15 amino acids. Unique molecular identifiers were in the cDNA, with template-switch universal primer binding. A single record per CDR3 protein comes from TCRdb applying MiXCR to the 5' RACE reads. The sample contains 1.5 million to 2 million distinct CDR3 sequences, less than 35% of which appear only once. Broader study findings: Diverse VJ usage suggested most zero-insertion clonotypes were not invariant T cells. For cord blood, abundant beta clonotypes had fewer insertions, unlike memory repertoires, which showed none.

This sequence was found in a newborn girl in good health. Sequencing was done on a sample of cord blood. The V and J genes are TRBV6-1 and TRBJ1-5; TRBD1 matches at 7 bases. The CDR3 protein is CASSEAGGDNQPQHF. The CDR3 bases are TGTGCCAGCAGTGAAGCAGGGGGCGACAATCAGCCCCAGCATTTT.